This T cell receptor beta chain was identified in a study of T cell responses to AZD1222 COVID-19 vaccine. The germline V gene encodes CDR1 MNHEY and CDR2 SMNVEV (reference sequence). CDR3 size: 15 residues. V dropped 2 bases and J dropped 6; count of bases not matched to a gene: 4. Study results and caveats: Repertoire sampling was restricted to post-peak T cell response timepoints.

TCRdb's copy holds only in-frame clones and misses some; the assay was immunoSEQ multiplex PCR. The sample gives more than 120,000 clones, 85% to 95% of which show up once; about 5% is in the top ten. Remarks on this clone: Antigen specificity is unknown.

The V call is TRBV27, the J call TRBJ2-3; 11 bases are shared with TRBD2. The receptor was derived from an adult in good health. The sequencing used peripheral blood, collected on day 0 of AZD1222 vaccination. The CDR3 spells CASSLTSGRSDTQYF. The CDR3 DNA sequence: TGTGCCAGCAGTTTAACTAGCGGGAGATCGGATACGCAGTATTTT.